The 5 T cell receptor beta chains below were found in one sample sequenced in a study of control samples from healthy donors and cancer patients. Generated by immunoSEQ multiplex PCR, the TCRdb table keeps only in-frame clones and is missing some. The data hold roughly 100,000 clones, with about 92% observed a single time. The sample consisted of blood. The origin of the receptors is a young woman in good health.

The table lists this clone with a count of one. The V call is TRBV13, the J call TRBJ2-7; D is perhaps TRBD2 (5 bases). The CDR3 sequence is 14 residues long. Germline CDR1 and CDR2: PRHDT and FYEKMQ (reference sequence). Trimming left V 5 bases short and J 4 bases short, with 15 bases between. The CDR3 DNA reads as TGTGCCAGCAGCATCCGATCTGGGAGATACGAGCAGTACTTC. Amino acid sequence: CASSIRSGRYEQYF.

The V and J genes are TRBV19 and TRBJ1-2; D gene unclear. Deletions cut 5 bases from V and 7 bases from J, with 14 bases between. In germline, CDR1 is LNHDA, CDR2 SQIVND (reference sequence). CDR3 length: 13 amino acids. The CDR3 DNA reads TGTGCCAGTAGTGCAATCGGGGTTGGTGGCTACACCTTC. This gives the protein CASSAIGVGGYTF. The full variable domain, completed using reference TRBV19 and TRBJ1-2, is DGGITQSPKYLFRKEGQNVTLSCEQNLNHDAMYWYRQDPGQGLRLIYYSQIVNDFQKGDIAEGYSVSREKKESFPLTVTSAQKNPTAFYLCASSAIGVGGYTFGSGTRLTVV.

This chain joins TRBV7-9 and TRBJ2-3; possibly TRBD2 for D (6 bases). Trimming removed 4 bases at V and 2 bases at J, with 25 bases between. Germline assignment: CDR1 SEHNR and CDR2 FQNEAQ (reference sequence). There are 19 residues in the CDR3. CDR3 in DNA: TGTGCCAGCAGCTCCACTGTAATGGGACCGGGACTTATCACAGATACGCAGTATTTT. This sequence encodes CASSSTVMGPGLITDTQYF.

The chain links TRBV11-2 to TRBJ2-7; D is ambiguous. The CDR3 sequence is 13 residues long. V lost 4 bases and J 4 bases, leaving 11 bases between the germline ends. Germline values: CDR1 SGHAT, CDR2 FQNNGV. The CDR3 is CASSYGSLYEQYF. The CDR3 nucleotides read TGTGCCAGCAGCTACGGATCACTATACGAGCAGTACTTC.

The chain has TRBV19 and TRBJ1-2; TRBD1 matches at 7 bases. From germline, CDR1 is LNHDA and CDR2 SQIVND (reference sequence). Trimming at V came to 0 bases and at J to 8 bases, leaving 15 bases not matched to a gene. This CDR3 spans 17 amino acids. The CDR3 is CASSIDPAGQDIMGYTF. The CDR3 coding sequence is TGTGCCAGTAGTATAGATCCCGCCGGACAGGACATCATGGGCTACACCTTC.